This T cell receptor beta chain was identified during a study of beta chain features in type 1 diabetes. Study in general: Sorted cells from all samples, numbering about 98 million, were examined. Overall study results and limits: Sampled from patients, naive, central memory and Treg TCRB repertoires appeared more similar than those sampled from healthy donors. More deletions and fewer insertions at VDJ junctions were found in patients with type 1 diabetes.

A heparinised blood draw that averaged around 100 mL was obtained once from each donor. Reverse transcribing all isolated RNA meant expressed TCRB transcripts were sequenced. The assay was immunoSEQ multiplex PCR, and TCRdb's table has in-frame clones only and misses some. This table has some 410,000 clones, about 10% appearing once. Of note for this clone: What it binds is not known.

Germline CDR1 is LGHNA and CDR2 is YNFKEQ. V was trimmed by 1 base and J by 5 bases, leaving 8 bases between them. CDR3 size: 14 residues. This receptor was taken from a woman under 30 in good health. V usage is TRBV4-2 and J usage is TRBJ1-4; unclear D gene. The sequenced material came from naive CD4+ T cells from blood. CDR3 sequence reads: CASSQGGSNEKLFF. CDR3 sequence (DNA): TGTGCCAGCAGCCAAGGGGGTTCAAATGAAAAACTGTTTTTT.